This paragraph covers one TCR beta chain sequence. The data belong to a study of blood T cell repertoires in COVID-19. As for the study in general: Collection of acute and convalescent COVID-19 samples took place in the United States, Italy and Spain.

Measured with immunoSEQ multiplex PCR; TCRdb has only the in-frame clones, and not every one. The table records about 140,000 clones, around nine tenths of them present only once. From germline, CDR1 is KGHSH and CDR2 LQKENI. V was clipped by 2 bases and J by 2 bases, with 13 bases between them. The CDR3 has 15 amino acids. This chain connects TRBV18 to TRBJ2-7, with D possibly being TRBD1 (5 bases). Sequencing was carried out using peripheral blood. This sequence originates from a man aged 50-60 years with active or convalescent COVID-19. The CDR3 sequence is CASSPGVQGAYEQYF. CDR3 in DNA: TGTGCCAGCTCACCAGGGGTCCAGGGTGCCTACGAGCAGTACTTC.